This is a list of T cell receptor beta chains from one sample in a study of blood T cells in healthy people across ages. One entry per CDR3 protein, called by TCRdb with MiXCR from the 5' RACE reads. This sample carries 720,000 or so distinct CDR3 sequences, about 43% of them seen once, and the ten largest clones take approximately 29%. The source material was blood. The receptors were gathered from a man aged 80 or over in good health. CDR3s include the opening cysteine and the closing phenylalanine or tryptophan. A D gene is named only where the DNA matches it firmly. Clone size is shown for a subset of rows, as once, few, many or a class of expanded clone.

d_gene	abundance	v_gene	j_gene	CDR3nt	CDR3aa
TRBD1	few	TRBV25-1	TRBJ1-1	TGTGCCAGCCTCCCGGACAGGGGTGACACTGAAGCTTTCTTT	CASLPDRGDTEAFF
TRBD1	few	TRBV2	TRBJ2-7	TGTGCCAGCAGGCCTAGACAGGGTTGGTACGAGCAGTACTTC	CASRPRQGWYEQYF
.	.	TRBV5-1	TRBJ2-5	TGCGCCAGCAGCGCCCCAGAGACTAGTCCTTCTGGGCGGTACTTC	CASSAPETSPSGRYF
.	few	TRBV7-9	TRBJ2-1	TGTGCCAGCAGCTTACCCCCGGACTACTCCAGAGGCCATGAGCAGTTCTTC	CASSLPPDYSRGHEQFF
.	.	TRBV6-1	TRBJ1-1	TGTGCCAGCAGCGAAGTGGGGTATGAAGCTTTCTTT	CASSEVGYEAFF
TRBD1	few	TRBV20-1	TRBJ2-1	TGCAGTGCTTTCTACAGGGGTACTTACAATGAGCAGTTCTTC	CSAFYRGTYNEQFF
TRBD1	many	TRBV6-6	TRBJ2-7	TGTGCCAGCAGTTACTCGGGACAGGGCACCTACGAGCAGTACTTC	CASSYSGQGTYEQYF
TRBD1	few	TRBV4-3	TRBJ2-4	TGCGCCAGCAGCCAAGATGGAAACAGGGGGGCCAAAAACATTCAGTACTTC	CASSQDGNRGAKNIQYF
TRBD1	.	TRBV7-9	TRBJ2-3	TGTGCCAGCAGCCTGGACAGGCTAACTAGCACAGATACGCAGTATTTT	CASSLDRLTSTDTQYF
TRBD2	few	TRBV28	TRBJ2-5	TGTGCCATACAGGCGCGGGAGGGAGAGACCCAGTACTTC	CAIQAREGETQYF
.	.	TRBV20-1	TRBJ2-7	TGCAGTGCTCCCCGAGGAGGGCCGTACGAGCAGTACTTC	CSAPRGGPYEQYF
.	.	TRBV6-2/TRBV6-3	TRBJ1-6	TGTGCCAGCACTCCTACAGGGAACGCTAATTCACCCCTCCACTTT	CASTPTGNANSPLHF
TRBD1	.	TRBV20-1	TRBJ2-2	TGCAGTGCTTACAGGGGGAACACCGGGGAGCTGTTTTTT	CSAYRGNTGELFF
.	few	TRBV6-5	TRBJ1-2	TGTGCCAGCAGCCAACCGGGCACACCTAACTATGGCTACACCTTC	CASSQPGTPNYGYTF
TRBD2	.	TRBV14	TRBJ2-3	TGTGCCAGCAGCCTAGCGGGAGTGGGCATAGATACGCAGTATTTT	CASSLAGVGIDTQYF
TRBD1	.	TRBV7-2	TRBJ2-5	TGTGCCAGCAGCTCTGGCAGGGGGAGTGAGACCCAGTACTTC	CASSSGRGSETQYF
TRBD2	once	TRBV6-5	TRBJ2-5	TGTGCCAGCAGTTTTGCTAGCGGGGGACAAGCGACCCAGTACTTC	CASSFASGGQATQYF
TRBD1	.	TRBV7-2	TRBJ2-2	TGTGCCAGCAGCTCCGCTGGACAGGTGAACACCGGGGAGCTGTTTTTT	CASSSAGQVNTGELFF
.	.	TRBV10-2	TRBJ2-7	TGCGCCAGCAGTGAGGCGGGCAGGGGTGGAGAGCAGTACTTC	CASSEAGRGGEQYF